This TCR beta chain derives from a study of response to subunit inactivated influenza vaccine (dated 2018 in TCRdb). Describing the broader study: To follow how T cells responded to a trivalent subunit inactivated influenza vaccine, the researchers relied on deep quantitative profiling of the T cell receptor repertoire.

Library creation used RT-PCR. TCRdb shows the sequencer as Illumina HiSeq 2500. The raw public data were reprocessed by TCRdb itself: fastp quality trimming at Q25, MiXCR clonotype calling, in-frame beta chains only. Entries are consolidated by CDR3 protein sequence, retaining the most common genes and DNA. In all, the sample holds about 480,000 distinct CDR3 sequences, and 13% of those were seen once. Together, the top ten hold less than 15% of the sample. The sample's time point, from its label and the paper: 45 days after influenza vaccine administration. The germline V gene encodes CDR1 SGHTA and CDR2 FQGNSA. The CDR3 holds 13 amino acids from the cysteine to the phenylalanine. The CDR3 DNA has 39 bases and is translated from base 1. V and J are trimmed by 0 bases and 6 bases, and the gene matches miss 1 base of the junction. This clonotype was seen at least ten times. The antigen it recognizes is unknown. Per-nucleotide qualities are absent, and no much larger clonotype sits a single base away.

Study-wide findings and limitations: According to the authors, only a limited number of new T cells may be recruited by each seasonal influenza vaccination.

The chain uses TRBV7-2 and TRBJ1-2, and 7 junctional nucleotides match TRBD1. This TCR derives from a man aged 45 to 65 who received an inactivated influenza vaccine. Donor details come from another sample of the same person, matched by shared clones. Sequenced here: PBMCs from blood, sampled roughly 6 weeks after vaccination. The CDR3 is CASSLADRDGYTF. The DNA sequence is as follows: TGTGCCAGCAGCTTAGCAGACAGGGATGGCTACACCTTC.